This TCR beta chain is drawn from a study of regulatory T cells in long-lasting Graves disease. Study-level findings and limits: In persistent patients, shared public clonotypes (over 2,500) outnumbered those in new patients (about 890). The study examined only peripheral blood, not thyroid tissue.

Both iRepertoire HTBI primers and Arm-PCR of CDR3 regions were used to build the TCR beta libraries. One entry per CDR3 protein, called by TCRdb with MiXCR from the multiplex PCR reads. This table has about 610,000 distinct CDR3 sequences, around 16% appearing once. Germline-derived CDR1 and CDR2 are SGHVS and FQNEAQ. CDR3 size: 15 residues. Between the trimmed V and J ends, which lost 1 base and 0 bases, there was a span of 10 bases. This clonotype appeared many times. The antigen remains unidentified. This sample's time point: newly diagnosed GD, antithyroid drugs for less than 3 months. The TCR library was made from RNA extracted from PBMCs. These records were also assigned to another study, of T cells in Graves' hyperthyroidism and ophthalmopathy. That investigation notes: The study used the HTBI primer set for a first-round RT-PCR of the TCR CDR3.

The chain combines TRBV7-8 with TRBJ2-7, with D possibly TRBD1 on 5 matching bases. This TCR was recovered from a man between 18 and 29 years old with Graves disease. Source: peripheral blood mononuclear cells (PBMCs), taken at new diagnosis, from a patient treated with antithyroid drugs. The CDR3 sequence is CASSLGAGLSYEQYF. The CDR3 nucleotides read TGTGCCAGCAGCTTAGGCGCAGGGCTCTCCTACGAGCAGTACTTC.